This T cell receptor beta chain comes out of a study of T cells after yellow fever vaccination. Looking at the study overall: When fractions had low cell numbers, they were prepared with SMART-Seq v4 Ultra Low Input.

Points from the study as a whole: A secondary response was less intense yet reached its peak sooner, at day 5 versus 15. The booster saw the reappearance of most primary-vaccination clones (approximately 97% CD4, roughly 87% CD8).

A single record per CDR3 protein comes from TCRdb applying MiXCR to the 5' RACE reads. Of hundreds of thousands of distinct CDR3 sequences listed, roughly 6.2% are singletons. V was cut by 5 bases and J by 3 bases, with 16 bases left in between. CDR1 is SNHLY, CDR2 FYNNEI, per germline. The length of the CDR3 is 15 residues. About this clonotype itself: Its antigen remains unknown.

The receptor's source is a man between 25 and 39 years old who received the YFV17D yellow fever vaccine. Sequenced material: PBMCs, taken 5 days after the yellow fever booster vaccination. The rearrangement links TRBV2 to TRBJ1-2, with a possible D match to TRBD1 (6 bases). CDR3 sequence reads: CASSSSLDRYYGYTF. CDR3 coding DNA: TGTGCCAGCAGTAGCTCTCTCGACAGGTACTATGGCTACACCTTC.